Following are 22 T cell receptor beta chains from one sample sequenced in a study of blood T cells in healthy people across ages. Alongside a J-beta primer mix, a sample-barcoded 5' primer served in a second PCR lasting roughly 6 to 11 cycles. One entry per CDR3 protein results from TCRdb running MiXCR on the 5' RACE reads. This table holds about 720,000 distinct CDR3 sequences, around 25% found once. This sample also appeared in a second study, on T cells of mothers and their children.

Sequenced: blood. The origin of the receptors is a boy aged 10-17 years in good health.

The CDR3 spells CASSLSYGSSTGELFF. The CDR3 DNA reads as TGTGCCAGCAGTTTATCCTACGGGAGCAGCACCGGGGAGCTGTTTTTT. V usage is TRBV28 and J usage is TRBJ2-2; TRBD2 might be the D (6 bases). Per germline, CDR1 MDHEN and CDR2 SYDVKM. Trimming took off 1 base at V and 4 bases at J, with 13 bases between the two ends. This CDR3 has 16 residues.

The sample holds a few counts of this clonotype. The junction does not match germline at one end; this may be a read error. The rearrangement joins TRBV6-5 to TRBJ2-3; possibly TRBD1 for D (5 bases). The CDR3 is 13 residues long. Per the germline V gene, CDR1 is MNHEY and CDR2 is SVGAGI. Written as DNA, the CDR3 is TGCGTCACAGGAAAAACTAGCACAGATACGCAGTATTTT. Protein: CVTGKTSTDTQYF.

V and J are TRBV29-1 and TRBJ2-7; D is perhaps TRBD1 (5 bases). The V end lost 5 bases, the J end lost 2 bases, and 7 bases lay between the germline ends. The CDR3 has 11 residues. Germline V gene sequence: CDR1 SQVTM, CDR2 ANQGSEA. The CDR3 is CSVLGPYEQYF. In DNA form, the CDR3 reads TGCAGCGTTCTGGGGCCCTACGAGCAGTACTTC.

This clonotype was detected a few times. The chain is built from TRBV10-2 and TRBJ2-5; 7 bases align to TRBD2. Per germline, CDR1 WSHSY and CDR2 SAAADI. V lost 7 bases, J lost 2 bases, and 4 bases stayed unmatched. CDR3 size: 13 residues. CDR3 protein: CASMASGQETQYF. The CDR3 bases are TGCGCCAGCATGGCTAGCGGACAAGAGACCCAGTACTTC.

This clonotype was seen a few times. The junction and the germline gene differ at one end; a read error may be behind it. V and J are TRBV27 and TRBJ1-2; TRBD1 aligns across 7 bases. CDR3 length equals 14 residues. Germline loops: CDR1 MNHEY, CDR2 SMNVEV (reference sequence). CDR3 sequence reads: CTSKPRQGPYGYTF. The CDR3 region has the DNA TGTACCAGCAAACCCCGACAGGGACCGTATGGCTACACCTTC.

V usage is TRBV7-9 and J usage is TRBJ2-7; no clear D. CDR3 length equals 15 residues. Germline lookup yields CDR1 SEHNR and CDR2 FQNEAQ (reference sequence). Trimming took off 5 bases at V and 2 bases at J, with 16 bases between the two ends. The CDR3 sequence: CASSPPHIPPYEQYF. The CDR3, as DNA: TGTGCCAGCAGCCCGCCGCATATCCCCCCCTACGAGCAGTACTTC.

The V call is TRBV28, the J call TRBJ1-1, with 8 nucleotides matching TRBD1. The V segment lost 1 base and the J segment 1 base; nucleotides outside the gene matches: 5. CDR3 length equals 16 residues. Germline CDR1 is MDHEN and CDR2 is SYDVKM. This chain's CDR3 is CASSLSGGGWNTEAFF. The CDR3 bases are TGTGCCAGCAGTTTATCAGGGGGCGGGTGGAACACTGAAGCTTTCTTT.

This clonotype was observed many times. The chain uses TRBV5-1 and TRBJ1-1; 10 nucleotides line up with TRBD1. The CDR3 totals 15 residues. Germline-derived CDR1 and CDR2 are SGHRS and YFSETQ. V lost 3 bases and J lost 3; bases outside the gene matches: 5. Here the CDR3 reads CASSSGTGAYTEAFF. The CDR3 DNA reads as TGCGCCAGCAGCTCGGGGACAGGGGCGTACACTGAAGCTTTCTTT.

This clonotype appeared a few times. The chain joins TRBV3-1 to TRBJ2-5; the D is unclear. This CDR3 contains 14 residues. V gave up 6 bases and J gave up 5 bases, with 16 bases separating them. Germline CDR1 LGHDT, CDR2 YNNKEL (reference sequence). The CDR3 DNA sequence: TGTGCCAGCAGTCCCGTTTTGGAGTGGGAGACCCAGTACTTC. It is translated as CASSPVLEWETQYF.

V gene TRBV5-1 combines with J gene TRBJ2-1, with 12 bases fitting TRBD2. Trimming removed 3 bases from V and 6 bases from J; junction bases left unmatched: 4. The CDR3 has 15 amino acids. Germline V gives CDR1 SGHRS, CDR2 YFSETQ. For the CDR3, the DNA is TGCGCCAGCAGCTCTAGCGGGGGGGCGGGCAATGAGCAGTTCTTC. Translating gives CASSSSGGAGNEQFF. Full variable domain (rest looked up from reference TRBV5-1 and TRBJ2-1): KAGVTQTPRYLIKTRGQQVTLSCSPISGHRSVSWYQQTPGQGLQFLFEYFSETQRNKGNFPGRFSGRQFSNSRSEMNVSTLELGDSALYLCASSSSGGAGNEQFFGPGTRLTVL.

This clonotype has only a few counts. The chain joins TRBV6-2 or TRBV6-3 to TRBJ1-2; TRBD1 aligns across 8 bases. The CDR3 consists of 17 residues. The germline CDR1 and CDR2 sequences are MNHEY and SVGEGT. The ends lost 2 bases at V and 5 bases at J; junction bases unmatched: 13. CDR3 DNA sequence: TGTGCCAGCAGTTACAGCGGCAGGGGGCCGGCCCGGTATGGCTACACCTTC. It translates to CASSYSGRGPARYGYTF.

The table lists this clonotype with a few counts. The rearrangement uses TRBV6-2 or TRBV6-3 and TRBJ2-1; 8 bases map to TRBD1. Matching the DNA end better, TRBJ2-7 makes the J call doubtful. CDR3 size: 16 residues. The germline CDR1 and CDR2 sequences are MNHEY and SVGEGT. The CDR3 protein is CASTAIGTGHSYEQYF. The CDR3 DNA reads as TGTGCCAGCACCGCGATCGGGACAGGACACTCCTACGAGCAGTACTTC.

The chain is built from TRBV6-2 or TRBV6-3 and TRBJ2-1; the D gene is possibly TRBD1 (5 bases). Trimming removed 10 bases from V and 7 bases from J, with 20 bases in between. This CDR3 contains 14 residues. Germline assignment: CDR1 MNHEY and CDR2 SVGEGT. In DNA form, the CDR3 reads TGTGCCACCCTATCCCCCTCAGGGCGGAATGAGCAGTTCTTC. Amino acids: CATLSPSGRNEQFF.

This chain uses TRBV20-1 with TRBJ2-5; D ambiguous. The CDR3 has 13 amino acids. Trimming removed 3 bases at V and 1 base at J, with 9 bases between. CDR1 and CDR2 (germline): DFQATT, SNEGSKA (reference sequence). CDR3 nucleotides: TGCAGTGCTAGGATTGAATCCCAAGAGACCCAGTACTTC. Translated, it gives CSARIESQETQYF.

The chain is built from TRBV29-1 and TRBJ2-5; D unresolved. The better agreement between TRBJ2-1 and the DNA end casts doubt on the J call. The CDR3 consists of 11 residues. Germline V gene data show CDR1 as SQVTM and CDR2 as ANQGSEA. In DNA form, the CDR3 reads TGCAGCGCCGCTTCTGGGAATGAGCAGTTCTTC. Translated, it gives CSAASGNEQFF.

This chain links TRBV24-1 with TRBJ2-5; 7 positions agree with TRBD2. CDR3 length: 15 amino acids. Germline V gives CDR1 KGHDR, CDR2 SFDVKD. J was trimmed by 3 bases and V by 3 bases; bases with no gene match: 6. CDR3 region: CATSDPRTREETQYF. CDR3 nucleotide sequence: TGTGCCACCAGTGATCCAAGGACTAGGGAAGAGACCCAGTACTTC.

The V and J genes are TRBV10-3 and TRBJ2-5, with D possibly matching TRBD2 (6 bases). The J call may be incorrect, as the DNA end agrees better with TRBJ2-7. Per the germline V gene, CDR1 is ENHRY and CDR2 is SYGVKD. The CDR3 is 15 residues long. The CDR3 region has the DNA TGTGCCATCAGTCCAAACGGGGTGACTAGCTACGAGCAGTACTTC. It yields the protein CAISPNGVTSYEQYF.

This clonotype was observed a few times. This rearrangement joins TRBV5-1 to TRBJ1-1; D is ambiguous. The germline CDR1 and CDR2 sequences are SGHRS and YFSETQ. The CDR3 has 14 amino acids. With 0 bases removed from V and 1 base from J, the gap between germline ends came to 7 bases. The CDR3 sequence: CASSLERTNTEAFF. The CDR3 bases are TGCGCCAGCAGCTTGGAACGGACGAACACTGAAGCTTTCTTT.

This rearrangement joins TRBV5-1 to TRBJ2-5; 8 bases line up with TRBD1. After removal of 0 bases from V and 5 bases from J, the junction contained 6 bases not matched to a gene. The CDR3 has 15 residues. The germline gives CDR1 SGHRS, CDR2 YFSETQ. The CDR3 DNA reads TGCGCCAGCAGCTTGGAGGGGACAGGAGGGGAGACCCAGTACTTC. Translated, it gives CASSLEGTGGETQYF.

This clonotype turned up a few times. This rearrangement joins TRBV29-1 to TRBJ2-1, with TRBD1 as a possible D gene (5 bases). Germline lookup yields CDR1 SQVTM and CDR2 ANQGSEA. The CDR3 is 15 residues long. Deletions cut 1 base from V and 0 bases from J, with 10 bases between. This chain's CDR3 is CSVEGQGFSYNEQFF. CDR3 nucleotides: TGCAGCGTTGAAGGGCAGGGATTCTCCTACAATGAGCAGTTCTTC.

This chain links TRBV29-1 with TRBJ2-1; TRBD1 matches 12 bases. Trimming took 3 bases from V and 10 from J; bases not matched to a gene: 10. CDR3 length: 15 amino acids. Germline V gene data show CDR1 as SQVTM and CDR2 as ANQGSEA. The CDR3: CSVDYGGTGGWEQFF. Written as DNA, the CDR3 is TGCAGCGTTGATTATGGAGGGACAGGGGGCTGGGAGCAGTTCTTC.

The rearrangement uses TRBV5-6 and TRBJ1-1; weak D call: TRBD1 (5 bases). This CDR3 contains 16 residues. CDR1 is SGHDT, CDR2 YYEEEE, per germline. V shed 6 bases and J shed 5 bases, with 23 bases lying between them. CDR3 in amino acids: CASTHRLQGRWTEAFF. CDR3 sequence (DNA): TGTGCCAGCACTCATCGTCTGCAGGGTAGATGGACTGAAGCTTTCTTT.